Listed here are 25 T cell receptor beta chains from one sample, sequenced in a study of CD8 T cells in Susac syndrome. RNA totalling about 0.5 to 1 ug underwent reverse transcription with random hexamers. TCRdb re-derived calls from the immunoSEQ multiplex PCR reads in MiXCR, one entry per CDR3 protein. The data contain about 280,000 distinct CDR3 sequences, roughly 84% of them singletons. Sequencing was performed on CD8+ T cells from PBMCs. The receptors originated from a human donor with multiple sclerosis.

The rearrangement links TRBV28 to TRBJ2-6; 7 nucleotides agree with TRBD1. This CDR3 spans 17 amino acids. CDR1 is MDHEN and CDR2 is SYDVKM in the germline V gene. Trimming took 3 bases from V and 2 from J; bases not matched to a gene: 7. In DNA form, the CDR3 reads TGTGCCAGCAGTTTTACAGGGGTGACCCCTGGGGCCAACGTCCTGACTTTC. It translates to CASSFTGVTPGANVLTF.

The gene calls are TRBV6-1 and TRBJ1-5, with D unresolved. Trimming removed 3 bases at V and 5 bases at J, with 11 bases between. CDR1 and CDR2 (germline): MNHNS, SASEGT. This CDR3 comprises 14 residues. CDR3 coding DNA: TGTGCCAGCAGTGAGTTCAACGGTTATCAGCCCCAGCATTTT. It yields the protein CASSEFNGYQPQHF.

This chain joins TRBV7-9 and TRBJ2-2; 8 bases match TRBD1. The ends lost 8 bases at V and 0 bases at J; junction bases unmatched: 8. The CDR3 is 16 amino acids. CDR1 and CDR2 (germline): SEHNR, FQNEAQ (reference sequence). The CDR3 nucleotides read TGTGCCAGCGGATGGATACAGGGGGCGAACACCGGGGAGCTGTTTTTT. Amino acids: CASGWIQGANTGELFF. The whole variable domain, remainder taken from reference TRBV7-9 and TRBJ2-2, is DTGVSQNPRHKITKRGQNVTFRCDPISEHNRLYWYRQTLGQGPEFLTYFQNEAQLEKSRLLSDRFSAERPKGSFSTLEIQRTEQGDSAMYLCASGWIQGANTGELFFGEGSRLTVL.

The chain is built from TRBV27 and TRBJ2-3, with D unresolved. V lost 7 bases to trimming and J lost 6 bases, with 11 bases between them. Germline V CDR1 and CDR2: MNHEY, SMNVEV (reference sequence). This CDR3 has 12 residues. As DNA, the CDR3 is TGTGCCAGCACCAGTGCCACGGATACGCAGTATTTT. It yields the protein CASTSATDTQYF.

This chain joins TRBV5-6 and TRBJ1-1; D perhaps matches TRBD1 (5 bases). The CDR3 is 14 residues long. Trimming pared 4 bases from V and 6 bases from J, leaving 16 bases between. Germline lookup yields CDR1 SGHDT and CDR2 YYEEEE. The CDR3 loop reads CASSAGVRGAEAFF. CDR3 in DNA: TGTGCCAGCAGCGCCGGTGTACGGGGGGCTGAAGCTTTCTTT.

This chain joins TRBV5-4 and TRBJ1-2; D possibly corresponds to TRBD1 (5 bases). V lost 0 bases, J lost 6 bases, and 15 bases lay in between. Germline V CDR1 and CDR2: SGHNT, YYREEE (reference sequence). The CDR3 contains 15 residues. The CDR3 DNA sequence: TGTGCCAGCAGCTTGGCCGGGGGACCTGGCAATGGCTACACCTTC. Encoded protein: CASSLAGGPGNGYTF.

V gene TRBV28 combines with J gene TRBJ1-4, with 7 bases matching TRBD1. The CDR3 is 16 residues long. J gave up 6 bases and V 6 bases, and 13 bases lay outside the gene matches. Per germline, CDR1 MDHEN and CDR2 SYDVKM. The CDR3 DNA sequence: TGTGCCAGCAGCCGACCCGCCGGGACAGTGCATGAAAAACTGTTTTTT. It translates to CASSRPAGTVHEKLFF.

The chain combines TRBV27 with TRBJ2-3, with unresolved D. The CDR3 length is 13 residues. Trimming took off 1 base at V and 3 bases at J, with 5 bases between the two ends. The germline CDR1 and CDR2 sequences are MNHEY and SMNVEV (reference sequence). The CDR3 DNA is TGTGCCAGCAGTTTATGGTTGACAGATACGCAGTATTTT. The encoded protein is CASSLWLTDTQYF.

This sequence joins TRBV7-9 and TRBJ2-3; D may be TRBD1 (6 bases). Germline lookup yields CDR1 SEHNR and CDR2 FQNEAQ (reference sequence). V was trimmed by 5 bases and J by 4 bases, leaving 13 bases between them. The CDR3 runs 14 residues. CDR3 DNA sequence: TGTGCCAGCAGCCCCCACAGGGATTCAGATACGCAGTATTTT. Protein product: CASSPHRDSDTQYF.

This clonotype has just one count. CDR3 DNA sequence: TGTGCCAGCAGTCGGGACAGCAACACCGGGGAGCTGTTTTTT. Protein product: CASSRDSNTGELFF. V and J are TRBV2 and TRBJ2-2, with 7 bases lining up with TRBD1. Germline CDR1 is SNHLY and CDR2 is FYNNEI. The CDR3 totals 14 residues. After removal of 5 bases from V and 2 bases from J, the junction contained 2 bases not matched to a gene.

This chain connects TRBV30 to TRBJ2-2, with TRBD1 identical over 8 bases. This CDR3 spans 14 amino acids. CDR1 and CDR2 (germline): GTSNPN, SVGIG (reference sequence). After removal of 2 bases from V and 8 bases from J, the junction contained 7 bases not matched to a gene. CDR3: CAWSWTGPAGELFF. The CDR3, as DNA: TGTGCCTGGAGTTGGACAGGGCCCGCGGGGGAGCTGTTTTTT.

This clonotype was seen just once. This chain's CDR3 is CASGPGQSLYNEQFF. The CDR3 nucleotides read TGTGCCAGCGGCCCGGGACAGTCTTTATACAATGAGCAGTTCTTC. The rearrangement links TRBV14 to TRBJ2-1, with 7 bases that match TRBD1. The length of the CDR3 is 15 residues. CDR1 and CDR2 (germline): SGHDN, FVKESK. Germline trimming cut 8 bases from V and 4 bases from J; bases unmatched to any gene: 11. Based on the CDR3 plus reference TRBV14 and TRBJ2-1, the full variable domain is EAGVTQFPSHSVIEKGQTVTLRCDPISGHDNLYWYRRVMGKEIKFLLHFVKESKQDESGMPNNRFLAERTGGTYSTLKVQPAELEDSGVYFCASGPGQSLYNEQFFGPGTRLTVL.

This clonotype was seen only a few times. V is TRBV5-1 and J is TRBJ2-7; a possible D gene is TRBD2 (6 bases). CDR3 size: 15 residues. Per the germline V gene, CDR1 is SGHRS and CDR2 is YFSETQ. V lost 2 bases, J lost 5 bases, and 17 bases lay in between. CDR3 DNA: TGCGCCAGCAGCTTTTCAGGAGGGGCCCGGCACGAGCAGTACTTC. It specifies CASSFSGGARHEQYF.

This clonotype was found a few times. The chain couples TRBV7-9 to TRBJ2-1, with D unclear. The CDR3 is 11 residues long. Germline CDR1 reads SEHNR; CDR2 reads FQNEAQ (reference sequence). Trimming left V 1 base short and J 9 bases short, with 4 bases between. The CDR3 sequence: CASSLVGEQFF. CDR3 DNA sequence: TGTGCCAGCAGCTTAGTTGGTGAGCAGTTCTTC. The variable domain in full, completed from reference TRBV7-9 and TRBJ2-1, reads DTGVSQNPRHKITKRGQNVTFRCDPISEHNRLYWYRQTLGQGPEFLTYFQNEAQLEKSRLLSDRFSAERPKGSFSTLEIQRTEQGDSAMYLCASSLVGEQFFGPGTRLTVL.

V gene TRBV10-3 combines with J gene TRBJ1-1; 10 bases match TRBD1. After removal of 0 bases from V and 4 bases from J, the junction contained 11 bases not matched to a gene. Germline lookup yields CDR1 ENHRY and CDR2 SYGVKD. The CDR3 runs to 18 residues. CDR3 loop: CAISESGTGAGPATEAFF. The CDR3 bases are TGTGCCATCAGTGAGTCTGGGACAGGGGCGGGACCGGCCACTGAAGCTTTCTTT.

The chain combines TRBV4-1 with TRBJ2-6, with D possibly TRBD2 on 6 matching bases. Per germline, CDR1 MGHRA and CDR2 YSYEKL. This CDR3 spans 17 amino acids. The germline V and J ends were trimmed by 3 bases and 0 bases, with 12 bases remaining between them. Here the CDR3 reads CASSQGAGFSGANVLTF. For the CDR3, the DNA is TGCGCCAGCAGCCAGGGAGCGGGTTTCTCTGGGGCCAACGTCCTGACTTTC.

The V and J genes are TRBV11-2 and TRBJ2-2, with 12 positions matching TRBD1. V was pared by 5 bases and J by 12 bases, with 10 bases of the junction left unmatched. Looked up from germline, CDR1 is SGHAT and CDR2 is FQNNGV. CDR3 size: 15 residues. CDR3 sequence (DNA): TGTGCCAGCAGCGGCCGGGACAGGGGGCGCGTGAAGCTGTTTTTT. Its translation: CASSGRDRGRVKLFF.

V and J are TRBV6-6 and TRBJ2-7, with D tentatively TRBD1 or TRBD2 (6 bases each). The CDR3 covers 16 residues. CDR1 is MNHNY and CDR2 is SVGAGI in the germline V gene (reference sequence). V was clipped by 5 bases and J by 2 bases, with 19 bases between them. CDR3 nucleotide sequence: TGTGCCAGCAGTCCCACGGAGGGGGTCTGGGCCTACGAGCAGTACTTC. Amino acid sequence: CASSPTEGVWAYEQYF.

The chain recombines TRBV12-3 or TRBV12-4 with TRBJ1-1; no clear D gene. This CDR3 region has 10 residues. V was pared by 3 bases and J by 7 bases, with 3 bases between. This chain's CDR3 is CASSFVEAFF. Written as DNA, the CDR3 is TGTGCCAGCAGTTTTGTTGAAGCTTTCTTT.

V usage is TRBV5-4 and J usage is TRBJ1-1, with D possibly being TRBD1 (6 bases). The CDR3 length is 14 residues. Germline CDR1 is SGHNT and CDR2 is YYREEE (reference sequence). V lost 7 bases and J 3 bases, leaving 16 bases between the germline ends. CDR3 coding DNA: TGTGCCAGCGTACCTATGGGGGGCTACACTGAAGCTTTCTTT. Its translation is CASVPMGGYTEAFF.

The rearrangement links TRBV6-1 to TRBJ2-7, with D possibly being TRBD1 (6 bases). Trimming took off 3 bases at V and 1 base at J, with 19 bases between the two ends. Germline loops: CDR1 MNHNS, CDR2 SASEGT. This CDR3 is built from 17 residues. The CDR3 protein is CASSEFPDQGLSYEQYF. CDR3 bases: TGTGCCAGCAGTGAGTTCCCCGATCAGGGGCTATCCTACGAGCAGTACTTC.

This chain connects TRBV27 to TRBJ1-6, with 9 bases that match TRBD1. The junction had 3 bases not matched to a gene; V was cut back by 6 bases and J by 3 bases. From germline, CDR1 is MNHEY and CDR2 SMNVEV (reference sequence). The CDR3 has 15 residues. CDR3 in DNA: TGTGCCAGCAGATCGACAGGGGGCTATAATTCACCCCTCCACTTT. It specifies CASRSTGGYNSPLHF.

The chain uses TRBV15 and TRBJ2-5; 7 bases are shared with TRBD2. Germline V gene data show CDR1 as LNHNV and CDR2 as YYDKDF (reference sequence). The CDR3 loop spans 17 amino acids. J was trimmed by 5 bases and V by 0 bases; bases with no gene match: 12. CDR3 nucleotide sequence: TGTGCCACCAGCAGAGAAGATTTCGGGAGGTTGGTTGAGACCCAGTACTTC. Translation: CATSREDFGRLVETQYF.

The chain links TRBV27 to TRBJ2-5; D is unclear. The germline gives CDR1 MNHEY, CDR2 SMNVEV (reference sequence). This CDR3 has 13 residues. V lost 3 bases to trimming and J lost 2 bases, with 7 bases between them. CDR3 nucleotide sequence: TGTGCCAGCAGTTTTCAACAGCAAGAGACCCAGTACTTC. This gives the protein CASSFQQQETQYF.

This clonotype turned up a few times. This sequence joins TRBV5-4 and TRBJ2-2; possibly TRBD2 for D (6 bases). The CDR3 sequence is 12 residues long. Trimming cost V 3 bases and J 11 bases, with 11 bases left between them. Germline-derived CDR1 and CDR2 are SGHNT and YYREEE (reference sequence). CDR3 sequence: CASSSGGRELFF. CDR3 nucleotides: TGTGCCAGCAGCTCCGGGGGTCGTGAGCTGTTTTTT.